This TCR beta chain was documented in a study of T-cell reconstitution after alpha-beta-depleted transplantation in children. Preparation of the TCRbeta library used unique molecular identifiers. MiXCR was run by TCRdb on the PCR reads, yielding one entry per CDR3 protein. Of 230,000 or so distinct CDR3 sequences in the sample, more than 10% were seen once. The CDR3 is made up of 14 amino acids. Germline CDR1 and CDR2: MDHEN and SYDVKM. The germline V and J ends were trimmed by 2 bases and 7 bases, with 12 bases remaining between them. This clonotype was recorded at least ten times. The sequenced sample was PBMCs from the stem cell graft donor, obtained from the stem cell graft. The sequence came from a human donor who donated a stem cell graft to a child with acute lymphoblastic leukemia. The V call is TRBV28, the J call TRBJ2-1; D call uncertain. CDR3 residues: CASSLGSNVNEQFF. The DNA for the CDR3 is TGTGCCAGCAGTTTAGGCTCGAATGTTAATGAGCAGTTCTTC.